A selection of T cell receptor beta chains follows, all from one sample in a study of CXCR3-negative and CXCR3-positive naive CD8 T cells. TCRdb reprocessed the 5' RACE reads and keeps a single row for each CDR3 protein, giving no DNA. The sample spans about 140,000 distinct CDR3 sequences; the ten largest clones claim 0.41%. The sequencing sample was made of naive CXCR3+ CD8+ T cells from blood. These receptors were obtained from a human donor in good health. Some clones in this sample may be carry-over from other donors' samples. Both conserved end residues are part of each CDR3.

j_gene: TRBJ2-1; v_gene: TRBV6-5; CDR3aa: CASNPEPYNEQFF
j_gene: TRBJ1-1; v_gene: TRBV12-3/TRBV12-4; CDR3aa: CASSRVWTDTEAFF
j_gene: TRBJ2-7; v_gene: TRBV29-1; CDR3aa: CSALDGNAYEQYF
j_gene: TRBJ2-5; v_gene: TRBV11-2; CDR3aa: CASSLVLASDQETQYF
j_gene: TRBJ2-5; v_gene: TRBV28; CDR3aa: CASSTKYTQYF
j_gene: TRBJ2-1; v_gene: TRBV7-8; CDR3aa: CASSLSERGFVYNEQFF
j_gene: TRBJ2-1; v_gene: TRBV6-5; CDR3aa: CASSYDQGRRNEQFF
j_gene: TRBJ2-5; v_gene: TRBV5-6; CDR3aa: CASRFDGGGEETQYF
j_gene: TRBJ2-1; v_gene: TRBV10-3; CDR3aa: CAISEPRSGGDNEQFF
j_gene: TRBJ2-7; v_gene: TRBV5-1; CDR3aa: CASSLGPSAEQYF
j_gene: TRBJ2-1; v_gene: TRBV7-6; CDR3aa: CASSLGTTTLSSYNEQFF
j_gene: TRBJ2-2; v_gene: TRBV4-3; CDR3aa: CASSQDGLLPGELFF
j_gene: TRBJ2-3; v_gene: TRBV27; CDR3aa: CASSHTDTQYF
j_gene: TRBJ1-5; v_gene: TRBV27; CDR3aa: CASSLQGVGQPQHF
j_gene: TRBJ1-2; v_gene: TRBV20-1; CDR3aa: CSATPTGTGSYGYTF
j_gene: TRBJ2-7; v_gene: TRBV7-9; CDR3aa: CASSGGLAGGKDEQYF
j_gene: TRBJ2-1; v_gene: TRBV29-1; CDR3aa: CSVLGTVGASNEQFF
j_gene: TRBJ2-1; v_gene: TRBV10-3; CDR3aa: CAISERVDEQFF
j_gene: TRBJ2-3; v_gene: TRBV6-1; CDR3aa: CASTSGVTSGIYTQYF
j_gene: TRBJ2-4; v_gene: TRBV4-1; CDR3aa: CASSQGGTSVKNIQYF
j_gene: TRBJ2-7; v_gene: TRBV9; CDR3aa: CASSVTSGRPPADEQYF
j_gene: TRBJ2-1; v_gene: TRBV20-1; CDR3aa: CSARRGNEQFF
j_gene: TRBJ2-7; v_gene: TRBV6-1; CDR3aa: CASSGLSGRVDYEQYF
j_gene: TRBJ2-7; v_gene: TRBV27; CDR3aa: CASGYGIQAYEQYF
j_gene: TRBJ2-7; v_gene: TRBV28; CDR3aa: CASSLTAAYEQYF
j_gene: TRBJ2-7; v_gene: TRBV6-2/TRBV6-3; CDR3aa: CASSYRSSGFQAHEQYF
j_gene: TRBJ2-7; v_gene: TRBV7-9; CDR3aa: CASSSGSGYEQYF
j_gene: TRBJ2-2; v_gene: TRBV5-5; CDR3aa: CASSLGVGGRTGELFF
j_gene: TRBJ1-1; v_gene: TRBV4-3; CDR3aa: CASSQGQGVAEAFF
j_gene: TRBJ2-3; v_gene: TRBV6-4; CDR3aa: CASSDSDTDTQYF
j_gene: TRBJ2-1; v_gene: TRBV3-1; CDR3aa: CASSQDGLRGSGEQFF
j_gene: TRBJ2-1; v_gene: TRBV21-1; CDR3aa: CASSKDTGQNLSSYNEQFF
j_gene: TRBJ2-2; v_gene: TRBV29-1; CDR3aa: CSVALAGGPDGELFF
j_gene: TRBJ2-7; v_gene: TRBV20-1; CDR3aa: CSARGMGDPTYEQYF
j_gene: TRBJ2-1; v_gene: TRBV28; CDR3aa: CASSFQGDEQFF
j_gene: TRBJ2-6; v_gene: TRBV7-6; CDR3aa: CASSSRRGSGANVLTF
j_gene: TRBJ2-2; v_gene: TRBV7-6; CDR3aa: CASSPRTGNTGELFF
j_gene: TRBJ2-5; v_gene: TRBV28; CDR3aa: CASSLRGIQETQYF
j_gene: TRBJ2-7; v_gene: TRBV7-9; CDR3aa: CASSSGQAHSYEQYF
j_gene: TRBJ2-7; v_gene: TRBV9; CDR3aa: CASSVETAYEQYF
j_gene: TRBJ2-1; v_gene: TRBV28; CDR3aa: CASSLDWTGVTYNEQFF